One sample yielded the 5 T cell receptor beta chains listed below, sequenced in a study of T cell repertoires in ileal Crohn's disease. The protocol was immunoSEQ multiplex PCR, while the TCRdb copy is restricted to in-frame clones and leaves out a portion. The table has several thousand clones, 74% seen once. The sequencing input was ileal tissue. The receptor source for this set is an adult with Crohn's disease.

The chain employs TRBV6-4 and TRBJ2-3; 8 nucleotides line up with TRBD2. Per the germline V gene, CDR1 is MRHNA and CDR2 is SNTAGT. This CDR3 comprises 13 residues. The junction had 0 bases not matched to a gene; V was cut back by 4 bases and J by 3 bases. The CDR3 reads CASSAGGTDTQYF. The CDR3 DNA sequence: TGTGCCAGCAGTGCGGGGGGGACAGATACGCAGTATTTT.

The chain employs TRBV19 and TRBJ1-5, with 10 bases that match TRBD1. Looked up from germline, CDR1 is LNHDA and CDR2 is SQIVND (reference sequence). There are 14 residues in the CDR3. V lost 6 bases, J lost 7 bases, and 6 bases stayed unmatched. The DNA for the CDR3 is TGTGCCAGTAGGTGGGACAGGGGAGGACAGCCCCAGCATTTT. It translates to CASRWDRGGQPQHF.

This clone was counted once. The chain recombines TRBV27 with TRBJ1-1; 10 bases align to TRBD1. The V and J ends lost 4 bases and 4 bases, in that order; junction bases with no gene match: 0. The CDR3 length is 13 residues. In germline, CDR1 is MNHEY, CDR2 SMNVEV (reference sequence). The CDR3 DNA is TGTGCCAGCAGTTGGGACAGGGGCACTGAAGCTTTCTTT. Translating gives CASSWDRGTEAFF.

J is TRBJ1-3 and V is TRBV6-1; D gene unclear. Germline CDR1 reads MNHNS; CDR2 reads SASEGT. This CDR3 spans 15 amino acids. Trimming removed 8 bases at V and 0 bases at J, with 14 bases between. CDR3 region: CASWRIGSSGNTIYF. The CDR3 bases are TGTGCCAGCTGGAGGATAGGGAGCTCTGGAAACACCATATATTTT.

The CDR3 coding sequence is TGTGCCAGCTCTAGCGGACCCCGCACAGATACGCAGTATTTT. The encoded protein is CASSSGPRTDTQYF. This chain links TRBV9 with TRBJ2-3; TRBD2 matches at 7 bases. This CDR3 contains 14 residues. The J segment lost 1 base and the V segment lost 7 bases, leaving 6 bases of the junction unmatched. Per germline, CDR1 SGDLS and CDR2 YYNGEE.